This TCR beta chain was observed in a study of cytotoxic CD8 clonotypes in ibrutinib-treated CLL. Findings of the study overall: Clonality measured at baseline exceeded age-matched healthy donors, tracking circulating CD8+ T-cell counts.

Sequenced by immunoSEQ multiplex PCR; TCRdb stores in-frame clones only, minus some. The sample yields some 150,000 clones, 75% to 80% seen once. A few counts support this clone. Its antigen is as yet unknown. From germline, CDR1 is SGHRS and CDR2 YFSETQ. Unmatched junction bases numbered 9, after V lost 4 bases and J lost 2 bases. This CDR3 is built from 15 residues. The receptor was isolated from a human donor with chronic lymphocytic leukemia. Sample: PBMCs, taken after 24 months of ibrutinib treatment. This sequence joins TRBV5-1 and TRBJ2-7; 7 bases agree with TRBD2. The DNA for the CDR3 is TGCGCCAGCAGCCCCCAGACTAGCCTACCCTACGAGCAGTACTTC. Its translation is CASSPQTSLPYEQYF.